This record looks at one TCR beta chain sequence and its context. The antigen is undetermined. TCRdb's table, derived via immunoSEQ multiplex PCR, lists solely in-frame clones and lacks some. Among roughly 15,000 clones listed, more than 70% were seen once. The CDR3 totals 19 residues. Deletions cut 3 bases from V and 0 bases from J, with 21 bases between. Germline CDR1 reads SNHLY; CDR2 reads FYNNEI. This record comes from a study of T cell responses to AZD1222 COVID-19 vaccine. Study results and limitations: There were mostly white British donors and more females than males, and clonal diversity was possibly underestimated. Seropositive at baseline were only a handful of AZD1222 recipients. Per reports, nearly half of all spike-specific TCRs target regions that are unmutated in variants.

Pooled together were second doses at about 4 or about 12 weeks. The chain combines TRBV2 with TRBJ1-3; maybe TRBD1 (5 bases). This clonotype was sampled from an adult who received the AZD1222 COVID-19 vaccine. Sequences were derived from peripheral blood, sampled 28 days after the second AZD1222 dose. The CDR3 here is CASSEVGGWTNYSGNTIYF. Written as DNA, the CDR3 is TGTGCCAGCAGTGAGGTGGGGGGTTGGACCAATTACTCTGGAAACACCATATATTTT.